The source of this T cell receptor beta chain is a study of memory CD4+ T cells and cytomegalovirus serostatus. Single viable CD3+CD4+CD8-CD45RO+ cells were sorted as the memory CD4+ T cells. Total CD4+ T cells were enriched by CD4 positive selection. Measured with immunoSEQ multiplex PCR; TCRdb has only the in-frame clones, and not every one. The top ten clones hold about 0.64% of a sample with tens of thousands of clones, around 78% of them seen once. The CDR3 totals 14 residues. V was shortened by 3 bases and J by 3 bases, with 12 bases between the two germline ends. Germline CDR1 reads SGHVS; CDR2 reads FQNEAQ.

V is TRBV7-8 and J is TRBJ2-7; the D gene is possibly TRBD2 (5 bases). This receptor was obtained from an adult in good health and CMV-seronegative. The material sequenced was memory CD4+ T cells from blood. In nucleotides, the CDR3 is TGTGCCAGCAGCTTGATGACTATAAACTACGAGCAGTACTTC. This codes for CASSLMTINYEQYF.